The 22 T cell receptor beta chains reported below all come from one sample, sequenced in a study of OX40 agonist ivuxolimab in advanced cancers. Using immunoSEQ multiplex PCR, the repertoire was profiled, and TCRdb retains in-frame clones only, with some absent. Of under 85,000 clones in the sample, approximately 90% were seen once. Sequenced material: CD4+ or CD8+ T cells sorted from blood, taken in a trial of the OX40 agonist ivuxolimab. These receptors were obtained from an adult with an advanced solid tumor such as melanoma, head and neck, liver or kidney cancer.

This clone occurred once. The genes are TRBV5-1 and TRBJ1-2, with 9 bases lining up with TRBD1. Germline trimming cut 4 bases from V and 4 bases from J; bases unmatched to any gene: 8. Germline CDR1 is SGHRS and CDR2 is YFSETQ. This CDR3 spans 15 amino acids. CDR3 protein: CASSNRGTGIYGYTF. The CDR3, as DNA: TGCGCCAGCAGCAACAGAGGGACAGGGATCTATGGCTACACCTTC.

This chain connects TRBV27 to TRBJ1-2, with 7 nucleotides matching TRBD1. This CDR3 has 18 amino acids. Germline V gives CDR1 MNHEY, CDR2 SMNVEV (reference sequence). V lost 5 bases to trimming and J lost 6 bases; unmatched junction nucleotides: 21. DNA of the CDR3: TGTGCCAGCAGTCCGTCCCAGGGGGACGCCAACACCTTTCATGGCTACACCTTC. This encodes CASSPSQGDANTFHGYTF.

CDR3 residues: CASSPDLSRDTQYF. CDR3 in DNA: TGTGCCAGCTCACCTGACCTTAGCCGAGATACGCAGTATTTT. The chain uses TRBV18 and TRBJ2-3, with D uncertain. V dropped 3 bases and J dropped 5 bases, with 12 bases sitting between them. Per germline, CDR1 KGHSH and CDR2 LQKENI. This CDR3 comprises 14 residues. The complete variable domain, with remaining parts taken from reference TRBV18 and TRBJ2-3, reads NAGVMQNPRHLVRRRGQEARLRCSPMKGHSHVYWYRQLPEEGLKFMVYLQKENIIDESGMPKERFSAEFPKEGPSILRIQQVVRGDSAAYFCASSPDLSRDTQYFGPGTRLTVL.

This clone was observed a few times. J is TRBJ2-1 and V is TRBV7-2, with D uncertain. Trimming cost V 5 bases and J 2 bases, with 13 bases left between them. This CDR3 contains 15 residues. Per the germline V gene, CDR1 is SGHTA and CDR2 is FQGNSA. The CDR3 loop is CASSPLQWPYNEQFF. CDR3 nucleotide sequence: TGTGCCAGCAGCCCCCTTCAGTGGCCCTACAATGAGCAGTTCTTC.

The chain links TRBV18 to TRBJ2-4, with D maybe TRBD1 (5 bases). Germline V lookup: CDR1 KGHSH, CDR2 LQKENI. V was cut by 4 bases and J by 3 bases, with 16 bases left in between. This CDR3 comprises 16 residues. This CDR3 is CASSLEHYRGKNIQYF. CDR3 nucleotides: TGTGCCAGCTCACTTGAGCACTATAGGGGCAAAAACATTCAGTACTTC.

The chain joins TRBV7-2 to TRBJ2-1; either TRBD1 or TRBD2 may fit D (6 bases each). The CDR3 has 16 amino acids. CDR1 and CDR2 (germline): SGHTA, FQGNSA. Trimming removed 5 bases at V and 2 bases at J, with 16 bases between. DNA of the CDR3: TGTGCCAGCAGCATATTGGGGGGCGTGACCTACAATGAGCAGTTCTTC. Its protein product is CASSILGGVTYNEQFF. Supplemented by reference TRBV7-2 and TRBJ2-1, the full variable domain reads GAGVSQSPSNKVTEKGKDVELRCDPISGHTALYWYRQSLGQGLEFLIYFQGNSAPDKSGLPSDRFSAERTGGSVSTLTIQRTQQEDSAVYLCASSILGGVTYNEQFFGPGTRLTVL.

The table lists this clone with a few counts. The chain is built from TRBV28 and TRBJ1-2, with a possible D match to TRBD1 (5 bases). This CDR3 contains 15 residues. CDR1 and CDR2 from the germline V gene are MDHEN and SYDVKM. The V end was cut by 6 bases, the J end by 5 bases, with 19 bases between. The CDR3 protein is CASSPGRRGGYGYTF. The CDR3 coding sequence is TGTGCCAGCAGCCCTGGACGCCGGGGGGGGTATGGCTACACCTTC.

The chain joins TRBV5-1 to TRBJ2-5; 12 positions agree with TRBD2. The junction had 4 bases not matched to a gene; V was cut back by 0 bases and J by 7 bases. Germline CDR1 and CDR2: SGHRS and YFSETQ. This CDR3 spans 15 amino acids. In nucleotides, the CDR3 is TGCGCCAGCAGCTTGGACGGGACTAGCGGGTTGACCCAGTACTTC. Translating gives CASSLDGTSGLTQYF.

The J gene is TRBJ1-3, the V gene TRBV5-4; D not resolved. Trimming took 0 bases from V and 0 from J, leaving 10 bases between them. Germline V gene lookup returns CDR1 SGHNT and CDR2 YYREEE (reference sequence). This CDR3 is built from 16 residues. The CDR3 bases are TGTGCCAGCAGCTTGGTGGGCGGTCTCTCTGGAAACACCATATATTTT. This gives the protein CASSLVGGLSGNTIYF.

This CDR3 reads CASSLPGGTEAFF. The CDR3 DNA reads TGTGCCAGCAGTTTACCAGGGGGGACTGAAGCTTTCTTT. The chain uses TRBV27 and TRBJ1-1; the match to TRBD1 covers 7 bases. V trimming: 2 bases; J trimming: 5 bases; junction bases outside the gene matches: 2. From germline, CDR1 is MNHEY and CDR2 SMNVEV (reference sequence). The CDR3 runs to 13 residues.

J is TRBJ2-1 and V is TRBV5-6; weak D call: TRBD1 (5 bases). The CDR3 sequence is 14 residues long. Germline V CDR1 and CDR2: SGHDT, YYEEEE. V lost 4 bases and J 6 bases, leaving 14 bases between the germline ends. CDR3 residues: CASSPRGHGNEQFF. CDR3 DNA sequence: TGTGCCAGCAGCCCCCGAGGACACGGCAATGAGCAGTTCTTC. Full variable domain (outside the CDR3, taken from reference TRBV5-6 and TRBJ2-1): DAGVTQSPTHLIKTRGQQVTLRCSPKSGHDTVSWYQQALGQGPQFIFQYYEEEERQRGNFPDRFSGHQFPNYSSELNVNALLLGDSALYLCASSPRGHGNEQFFGPGTRLTVL.

The rearrangement links TRBV9 to TRBJ1-5, with unresolved D. V was clipped by 0 bases and J by 3 bases, with 7 bases between them. The CDR3 length is 14 residues. Germline-derived CDR1 and CDR2 are SGDLS and YYNGEE. As DNA, the CDR3 is TGTGCCAGCAGCGTAGGGGTCAACAATCAGCCCCAGCATTTT. Protein product: CASSVGVNNQPQHF.

The chain combines TRBV18 with TRBJ2-1; D possibly corresponds to TRBD2 (6 bases). Germline CDR1 is KGHSH and CDR2 is LQKENI. Between the trimmed V and J ends, which lost 2 bases and 4 bases, there was a span of 15 bases. The CDR3 consists of 16 residues. CDR3 DNA sequence: TGTGCCAGCTCACCAAATAGCGGAGAGGGATACAATGAGCAGTTCTTC. Translated: CASSPNSGEGYNEQFF.

The chain is built from TRBV7-9 and TRBJ2-1; D remains ambiguous. The CDR3 spans 13 residues. V gave up 8 bases and J gave up 9 bases, with 17 bases separating them. CDR1 is SEHNR, CDR2 FQNEAQ, per germline (reference sequence). The CDR3 loop is CASFPTTGGEQFF. The CDR3, as DNA: TGTGCCAGCTTTCCCACAACGGGTGGTGAGCAGTTCTTC.

The rearrangement uses TRBV5-1 and TRBJ1-2; TRBD1 is a possible D gene (6 bases). The CDR3 runs 15 residues. V was cut by 0 bases and J by 2 bases, with 11 bases left in between. The germline CDR1 and CDR2 sequences are SGHRS and YFSETQ. CDR3 in DNA: TGCGCCAGCAGCTTGGGAGGGGGTTCGAACTATGGCTACACCTTC. Translation gives CASSLGGGSNYGYTF.

The rearrangement links TRBV6-5 to TRBJ1-1, with D maybe TRBD1 (5 bases). Trimming shortened V by 10 bases and J by 3 bases, and 18 bases separated the two germline ends. CDR3 length equals 14 residues. CDR1 MNHEY and CDR2 SVGAGI come from the germline V gene. The CDR3 coding sequence is TGTGCCATTAAGAGCGGATTGGGGGACACTGAAGCTTTCTTT. Translated, it gives CAIKSGLGDTEAFF.

This clone was observed a few times. The V call is TRBV27, the J call TRBJ1-5; TRBD1 agrees at 8 bases. Germline V gene lookup returns CDR1 MNHEY and CDR2 SMNVEV (reference sequence). This CDR3 is 18 amino acids long. V gave up 5 bases and J gave up 3 bases; unmatched junction bases: 15. The CDR3 spells CASSPRTGRRGDNQPQHF. The DNA of the CDR3 is TGTGCCAGCAGTCCTCGGACAGGGAGGAGGGGAGACAATCAGCCCCAGCATTTT.

This clone was counted once. The chain couples TRBV11-2 to TRBJ2-1; D unresolved. This CDR3 has 14 amino acids. V was trimmed by 1 base and J by 8 bases, leaving 12 bases between them. Per germline, CDR1 SGHAT and CDR2 FQNNGV. The CDR3 region is CASSLGIRRHEQFF. In DNA form, the CDR3 reads TGTGCCAGCAGCTTAGGTATCCGGCGGCATGAGCAGTTCTTC. Supplemented by reference TRBV11-2 and TRBJ2-1, the full variable domain reads EAGVAQSPRYKIIEKRQSVAFWCNPISGHATLYWYQQILGQGPKLLIQFQNNGVVDDSQLPKDRFSAERLKGVDSTLKIQPAKLEDSAVYLCASSLGIRRHEQFFGPGTRLTVL.

The chain carries TRBV19 and TRBJ1-4; D is uncertain. V was clipped by 6 bases and J by 7 bases, with 3 bases between them. Looked up from germline, CDR1 is LNHDA and CDR2 is SQIVND (reference sequence). The CDR3 extends over 10 amino acids. CDR3 sequence: CASRGEKLFF. Here the CDR3 DNA reads TGTGCCAGTAGGGGTGAAAAACTGTTTTTT.

This chain links TRBV5-5 with TRBJ2-7; D is perhaps TRBD1 (6 bases). The germline V and J ends were trimmed by 3 bases and 1 base, with 17 bases remaining between them. The CDR3 covers 16 residues. Germline lookup yields CDR1 SGHKS and CDR2 YYEKEE (reference sequence). CDR3 region: CASSSQGNPLSYEQYF. CDR3 nucleotide sequence: TGTGCCAGCAGCTCACAGGGTAATCCCCTATCCTACGAGCAGTACTTC.

This clone has only a few counts. The CDR3 region has the DNA TGTGCCAGCAGTGAAAGCGGGAGGGGCGAGCAGTACTTC. Amino acid sequence: CASSESGRGEQYF. The chain links TRBV6-1 to TRBJ2-7; 10 bases match TRBD2. Looked up from germline, CDR1 is MNHNS and CDR2 is SASEGT. CDR3 length: 13 residues. Trimming cost V 2 bases and J 6 bases; bases outside gene matches: 1.

The chain combines TRBV6-5 with TRBJ1-2; perhaps TRBD1 as D (5 bases). The CDR3 loop spans 10 amino acids. Trimming pared 8 bases from V and 8 bases from J, leaving 9 bases between. Germline V gene lookup returns CDR1 MNHEY and CDR2 SVGAGI. The CDR3: CASEGAGYTF. The CDR3 coding sequence is TGTGCCAGCGAAGGGGCCGGCTACACCTTC.